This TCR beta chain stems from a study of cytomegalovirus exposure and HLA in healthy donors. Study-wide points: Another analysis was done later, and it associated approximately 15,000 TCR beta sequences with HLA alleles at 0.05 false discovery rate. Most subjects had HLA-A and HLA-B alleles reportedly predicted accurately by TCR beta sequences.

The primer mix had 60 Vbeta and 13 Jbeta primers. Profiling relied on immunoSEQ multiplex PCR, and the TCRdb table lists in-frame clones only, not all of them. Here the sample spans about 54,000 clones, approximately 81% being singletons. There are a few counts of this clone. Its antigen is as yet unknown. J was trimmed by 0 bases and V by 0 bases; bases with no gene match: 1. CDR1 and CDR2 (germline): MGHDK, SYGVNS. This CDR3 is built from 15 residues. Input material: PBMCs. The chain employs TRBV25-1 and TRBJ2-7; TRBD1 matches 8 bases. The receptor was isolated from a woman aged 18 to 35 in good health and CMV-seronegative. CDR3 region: CASSEYGTGSYEQYF. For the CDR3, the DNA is TGTGCCAGCAGTGAATACGGGACAGGCTCCTACGAGCAGTACTTC.